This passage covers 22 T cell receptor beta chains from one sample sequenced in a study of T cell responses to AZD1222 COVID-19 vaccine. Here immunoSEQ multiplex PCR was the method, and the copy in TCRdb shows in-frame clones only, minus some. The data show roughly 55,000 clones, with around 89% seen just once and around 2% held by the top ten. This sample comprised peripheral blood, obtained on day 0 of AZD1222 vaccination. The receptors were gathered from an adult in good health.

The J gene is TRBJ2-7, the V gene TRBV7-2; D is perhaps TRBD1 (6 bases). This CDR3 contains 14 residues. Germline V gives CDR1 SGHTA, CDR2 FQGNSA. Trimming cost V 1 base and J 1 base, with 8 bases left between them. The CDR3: CASSLVQGSYEQYF. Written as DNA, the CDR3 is TGTGCCAGCAGCTTAGTACAGGGTTCCTACGAGCAGTACTTC.

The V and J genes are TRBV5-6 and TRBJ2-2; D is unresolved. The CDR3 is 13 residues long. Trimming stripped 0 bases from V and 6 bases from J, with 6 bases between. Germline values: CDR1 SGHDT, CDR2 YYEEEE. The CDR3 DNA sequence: TGTGCCAGCAGCTTGGGCGAGGCCGGGGAGCTGTTTTTT. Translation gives CASSLGEAGELFF.

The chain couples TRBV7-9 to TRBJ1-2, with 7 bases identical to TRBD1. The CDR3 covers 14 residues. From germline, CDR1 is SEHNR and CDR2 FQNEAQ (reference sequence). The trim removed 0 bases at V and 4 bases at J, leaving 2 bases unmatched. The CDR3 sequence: CASSLAGTAYGYTF. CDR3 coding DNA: TGTGCCAGCAGCTTAGCGGGGACAGCCTATGGCTACACCTTC.

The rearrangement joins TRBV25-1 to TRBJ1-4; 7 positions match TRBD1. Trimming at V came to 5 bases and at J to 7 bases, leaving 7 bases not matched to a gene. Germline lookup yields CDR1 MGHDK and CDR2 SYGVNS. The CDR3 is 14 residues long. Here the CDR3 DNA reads TGTGCCAGCAGTACGGAAGGGGGCTTTGAAAAACTGTTTTTT. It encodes CASSTEGGFEKLFF.

CDR3 sequence (DNA): TGTGCCAGCAGCTCCTCGGGCCCTCACCGGACTGAAGCTTTCTTT. Encoded protein: CASSSSGPHRTEAFF. The chain joins TRBV5-4 to TRBJ1-1; D remains unclear. The CDR3 has 15 amino acids. The germline V and J ends were trimmed by 3 bases and 5 bases, with 17 bases remaining between them. The germline CDR1 and CDR2 sequences are SGHNT and YYREEE (reference sequence).

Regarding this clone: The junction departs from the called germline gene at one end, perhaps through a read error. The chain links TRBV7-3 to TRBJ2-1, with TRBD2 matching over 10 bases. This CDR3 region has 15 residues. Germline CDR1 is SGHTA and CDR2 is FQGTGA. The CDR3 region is CASSITSGVYNEQFF. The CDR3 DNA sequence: TGTGCCAGCAGCATAACTAGCGGGGTATACAATGAGCAGTTCTTC.

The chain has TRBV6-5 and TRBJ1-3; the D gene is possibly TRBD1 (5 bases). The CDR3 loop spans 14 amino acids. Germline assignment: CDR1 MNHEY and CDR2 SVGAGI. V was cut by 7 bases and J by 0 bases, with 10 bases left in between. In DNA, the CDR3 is TGTGCCAGCAACGAGAGGGGCTCTGGAAACACCATATATTTT. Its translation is CASNERGSGNTIYF.

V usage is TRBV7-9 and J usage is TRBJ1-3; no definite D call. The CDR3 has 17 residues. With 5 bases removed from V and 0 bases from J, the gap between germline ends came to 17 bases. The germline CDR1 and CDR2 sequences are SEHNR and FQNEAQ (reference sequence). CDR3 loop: CASSHSSGSSSGNTIYF. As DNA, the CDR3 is TGTGCCAGCAGCCACAGTTCGGGCTCCAGCTCTGGAAACACCATATATTTT.

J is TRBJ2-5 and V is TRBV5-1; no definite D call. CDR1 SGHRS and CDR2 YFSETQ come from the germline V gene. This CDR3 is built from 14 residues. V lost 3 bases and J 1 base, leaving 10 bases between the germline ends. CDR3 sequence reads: CASSSGRPQETQYF. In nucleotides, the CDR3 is TGCGCCAGCAGCTCCGGACGGCCCCAAGAGACCCAGTACTTC.

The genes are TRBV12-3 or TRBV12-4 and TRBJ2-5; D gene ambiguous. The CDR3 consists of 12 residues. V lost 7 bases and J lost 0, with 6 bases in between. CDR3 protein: CASTIYQETQYF. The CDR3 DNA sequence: TGTGCCAGCACCATCTACCAAGAGACCCAGTACTTC.

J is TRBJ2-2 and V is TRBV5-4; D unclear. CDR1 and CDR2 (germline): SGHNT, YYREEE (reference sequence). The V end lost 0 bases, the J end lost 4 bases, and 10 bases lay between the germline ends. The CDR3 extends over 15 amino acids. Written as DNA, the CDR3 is TGTGCCAGCAGCTTGGGTGGTCGGACCACCGGGGAGCTGTTTTTT. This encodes CASSLGGRTTGELFF. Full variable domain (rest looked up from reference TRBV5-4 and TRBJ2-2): ETGVTQSPTHLIKTRGQQVTLRCSSQSGHNTVSWYQQALGQGPQFIFQYYREEENGRGNFPPRFSGLQFPNYSSELNVNALELDDSALYLCASSLGGRTTGELFFGEGSRLTVL.

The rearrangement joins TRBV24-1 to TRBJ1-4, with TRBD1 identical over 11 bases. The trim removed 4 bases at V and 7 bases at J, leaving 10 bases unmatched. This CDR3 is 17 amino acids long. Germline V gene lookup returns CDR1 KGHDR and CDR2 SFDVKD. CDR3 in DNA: TGTGCCACCAGTGAATCCGGGACAGGGGGTTTTGCTGAAAAACTGTTTTTT. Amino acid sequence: CATSESGTGGFAEKLFF.

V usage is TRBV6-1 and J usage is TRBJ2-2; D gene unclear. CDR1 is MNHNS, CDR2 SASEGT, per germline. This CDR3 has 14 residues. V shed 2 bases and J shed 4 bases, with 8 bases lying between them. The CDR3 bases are TGTGCCAGCAGTGAACTACCTAGCACCGGGGAGCTGTTTTTT. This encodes CASSELPSTGELFF.

DNA of the CDR3: TGTGCCAGCAGTTTATTTAAGCGGGAGGCGGCAATGTATGAGCAGTTCTTC. Translating it yields CASSLFKREAAMYEQFF. This sequence joins TRBV27 and TRBJ2-1; 9 bases align to TRBD2. J gave up 8 bases and V 1 base, and 12 bases lay outside the gene matches. Germline-derived CDR1 and CDR2 are MNHEY and SMNVEV (reference sequence). This CDR3 comprises 17 residues.

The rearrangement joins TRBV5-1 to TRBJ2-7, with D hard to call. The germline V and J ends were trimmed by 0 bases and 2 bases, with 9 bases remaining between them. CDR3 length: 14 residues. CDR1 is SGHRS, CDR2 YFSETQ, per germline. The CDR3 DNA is TGCGCCAGCAGCTTGGCGCTAGATCCCTACGAGCAGTACTTC. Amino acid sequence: CASSLALDPYEQYF.

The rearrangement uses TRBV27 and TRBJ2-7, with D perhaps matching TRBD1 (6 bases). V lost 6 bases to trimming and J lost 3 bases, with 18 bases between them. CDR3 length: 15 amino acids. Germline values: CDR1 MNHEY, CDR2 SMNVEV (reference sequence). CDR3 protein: CASRGASTGGYEQYF. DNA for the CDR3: TGTGCCAGCAGGGGGGCATCGACAGGAGGCTACGAGCAGTACTTC.

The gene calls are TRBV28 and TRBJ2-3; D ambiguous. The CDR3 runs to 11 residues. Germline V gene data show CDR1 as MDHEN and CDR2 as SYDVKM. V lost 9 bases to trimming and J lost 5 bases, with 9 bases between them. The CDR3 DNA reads TGTGCCAGTTCCACCCGAGATACGCAGTATTTT. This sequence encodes CASSTRDTQYF.

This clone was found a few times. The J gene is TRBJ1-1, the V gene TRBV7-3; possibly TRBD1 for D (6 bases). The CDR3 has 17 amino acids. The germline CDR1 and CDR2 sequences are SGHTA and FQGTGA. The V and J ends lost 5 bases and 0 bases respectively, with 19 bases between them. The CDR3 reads CASSPNPLGGLNTEAFF. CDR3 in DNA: TGTGCCAGCAGCCCGAACCCCCTTGGGGGCTTGAACACTGAAGCTTTCTTT.

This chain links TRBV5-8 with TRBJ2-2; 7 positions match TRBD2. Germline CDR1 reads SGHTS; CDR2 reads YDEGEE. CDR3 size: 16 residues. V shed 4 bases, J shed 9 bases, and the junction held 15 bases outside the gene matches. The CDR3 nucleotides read TGTGCCAGCAGCCCGAGCGGGGAGGGGTTTGGCCGGGAGCTGTTTTTT. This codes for CASSPSGEGFGRELFF.

CDR3 DNA: TGTGCCAGCAGCTTGGGGCCAGACAGGAACGAAAAACTGTTTTTT. Its protein is CASSLGPDRNEKLFF. The rearrangement uses TRBV5-4 and TRBJ1-4; tentative D call: TRBD1 (6 bases). The CDR3 runs 15 residues. Germline V gene data show CDR1 as SGHNT and CDR2 as YYREEE (reference sequence). The V end lost 0 bases, the J end lost 8 bases, and 14 bases lay between the germline ends.

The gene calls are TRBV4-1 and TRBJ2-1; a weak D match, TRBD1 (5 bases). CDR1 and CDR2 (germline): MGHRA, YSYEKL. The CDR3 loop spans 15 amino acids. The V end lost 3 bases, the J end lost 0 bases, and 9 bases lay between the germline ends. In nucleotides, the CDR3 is TGCGCCAGCAGCCATGTACAGGCCTCCTACAATGAGCAGTTCTTC. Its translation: CASSHVQASYNEQFF.

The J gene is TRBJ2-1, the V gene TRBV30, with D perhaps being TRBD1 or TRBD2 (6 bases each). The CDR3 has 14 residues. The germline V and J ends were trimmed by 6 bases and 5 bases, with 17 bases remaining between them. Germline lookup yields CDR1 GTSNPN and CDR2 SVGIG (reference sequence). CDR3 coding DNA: TGTGCCTGCCAGCCGGGGGCGGGTAACAATGAGCAGTTCTTC. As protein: CACQPGAGNNEQFF. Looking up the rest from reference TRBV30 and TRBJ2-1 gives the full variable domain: SQTIHQWPATLVQPVGSPLSLECTVEGTSNPNLYWYRQAAGRGLQLLFYSVGIGQISSEVPQNLSASRPQDRQFILSSKKLLLSDSGFYLCACQPGAGNNEQFFGPGTRLTVL.